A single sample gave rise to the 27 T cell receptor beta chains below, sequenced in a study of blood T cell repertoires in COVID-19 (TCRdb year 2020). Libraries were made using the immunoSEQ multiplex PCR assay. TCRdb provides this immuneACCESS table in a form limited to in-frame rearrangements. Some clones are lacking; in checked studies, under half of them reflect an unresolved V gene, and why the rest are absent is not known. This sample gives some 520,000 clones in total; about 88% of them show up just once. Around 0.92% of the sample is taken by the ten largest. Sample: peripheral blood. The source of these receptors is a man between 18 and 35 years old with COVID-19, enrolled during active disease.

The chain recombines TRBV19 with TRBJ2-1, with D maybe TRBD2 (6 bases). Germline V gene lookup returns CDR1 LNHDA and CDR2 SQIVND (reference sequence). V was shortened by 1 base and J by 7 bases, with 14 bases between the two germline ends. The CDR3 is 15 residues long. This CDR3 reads CASSIGRDSSNEQFF. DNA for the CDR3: TGTGCCAGTAGTATAGGGAGGGACTCCTCTAATGAGCAGTTCTTC.

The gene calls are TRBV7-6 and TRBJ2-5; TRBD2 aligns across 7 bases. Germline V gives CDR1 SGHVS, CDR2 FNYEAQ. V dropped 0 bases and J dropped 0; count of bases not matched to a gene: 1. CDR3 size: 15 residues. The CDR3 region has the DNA TGTGCCAGCAGCTTAGCGGGGAGGGACCAAGAGACCCAGTACTTC. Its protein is CASSLAGRDQETQYF.

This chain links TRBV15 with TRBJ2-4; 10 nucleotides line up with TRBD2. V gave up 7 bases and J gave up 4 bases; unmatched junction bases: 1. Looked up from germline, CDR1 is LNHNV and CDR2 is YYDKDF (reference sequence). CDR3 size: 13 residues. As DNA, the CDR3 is TGTGCCACCAAGACTAGCGGGAAAAACATTCAGTACTTC. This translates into CATKTSGKNIQYF.

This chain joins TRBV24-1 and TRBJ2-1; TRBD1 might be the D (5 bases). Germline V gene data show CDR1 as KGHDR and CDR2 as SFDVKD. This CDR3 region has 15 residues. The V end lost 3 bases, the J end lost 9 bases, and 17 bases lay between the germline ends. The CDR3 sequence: CATSDNQGWLGEQFF. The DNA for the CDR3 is TGTGCCACCAGTGATAACCAGGGCTGGTTAGGTGAGCAGTTCTTC.

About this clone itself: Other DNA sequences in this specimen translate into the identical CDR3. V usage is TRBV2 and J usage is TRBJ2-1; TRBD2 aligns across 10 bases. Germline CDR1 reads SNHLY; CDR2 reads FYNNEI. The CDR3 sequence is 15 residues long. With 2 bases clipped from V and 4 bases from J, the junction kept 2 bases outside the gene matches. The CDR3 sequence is CASSEWTSGYNEQFF. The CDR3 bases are TGTGCCAGCAGTGAATGGACTAGCGGTTACAATGAGCAGTTCTTC. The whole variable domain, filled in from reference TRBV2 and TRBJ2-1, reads EPEVTQTPSHQVTQMGQEVILRCVPISNHLYFYWYRQILGQKVEFLVSFYNNEISEKSEIFDDQFSVERPDGSNFTLKIRSTKLEDSAMYFCASSEWTSGYNEQFFGPGTRLTVL.

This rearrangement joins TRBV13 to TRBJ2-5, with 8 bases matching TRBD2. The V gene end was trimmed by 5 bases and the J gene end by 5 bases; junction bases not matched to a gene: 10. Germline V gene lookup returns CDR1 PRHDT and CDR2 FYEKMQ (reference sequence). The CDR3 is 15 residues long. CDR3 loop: CASSRIGGAGETQYF. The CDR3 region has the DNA TGTGCCAGCAGCCGGATCGGGGGGGCCGGGGAGACCCAGTACTTC.

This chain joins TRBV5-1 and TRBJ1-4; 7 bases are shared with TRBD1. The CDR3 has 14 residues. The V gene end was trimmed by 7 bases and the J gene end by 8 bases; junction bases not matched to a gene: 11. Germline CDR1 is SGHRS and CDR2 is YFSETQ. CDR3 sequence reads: CASGRTGGAEKLFF. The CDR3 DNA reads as TGCGCCAGCGGGCGGACAGGAGGGGCCGAAAAACTGTTTTTT.

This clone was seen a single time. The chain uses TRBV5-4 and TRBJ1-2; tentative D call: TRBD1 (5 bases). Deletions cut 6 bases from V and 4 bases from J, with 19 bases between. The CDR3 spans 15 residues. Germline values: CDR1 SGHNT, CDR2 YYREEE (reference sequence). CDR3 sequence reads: CASISDRGAFYGYTF. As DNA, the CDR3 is TGTGCCAGCATCAGCGACCGTGGGGCCTTCTATGGCTACACCTTC.

The CDR3, as DNA: TGTGCCACCAGCACATTTGGACGGGCAGGGCCAGGCACTGAAGCTTTCTTT. It encodes CATSTFGRAGPGTEAFF. V usage is TRBV15 and J usage is TRBJ1-1; a weak D match, TRBD1 (5 bases). Germline V lookup: CDR1 LNHNV, CDR2 YYDKDF (reference sequence). This CDR3 has 17 residues. The germline V and J ends were trimmed by 4 bases and 4 bases, with 22 bases remaining between them.

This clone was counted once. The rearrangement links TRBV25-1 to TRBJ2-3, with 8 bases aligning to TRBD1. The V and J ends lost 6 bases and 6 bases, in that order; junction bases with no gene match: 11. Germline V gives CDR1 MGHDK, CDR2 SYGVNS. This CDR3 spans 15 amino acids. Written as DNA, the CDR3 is TGTGCCAGCAGGGAGAACAGGGGGATGAGGGATACGCAGTATTTT. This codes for CASRENRGMRDTQYF. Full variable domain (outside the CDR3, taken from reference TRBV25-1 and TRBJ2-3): EADIYQTPRYLVIGTGKKITLECSQTMGHDKMYWYQQDPGMELHLIHYSYGVNSTEKGDLSSESTVSRIRTEHFPLTLESARPSHTSQYLCASRENRGMRDTQYFGPGTRLTVL.

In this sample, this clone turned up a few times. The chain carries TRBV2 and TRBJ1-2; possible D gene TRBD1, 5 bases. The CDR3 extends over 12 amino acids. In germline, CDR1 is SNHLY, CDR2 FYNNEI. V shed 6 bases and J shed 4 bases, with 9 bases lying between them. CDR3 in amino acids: CASSRVGYGYTF. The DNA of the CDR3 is TGTGCCAGCAGCAGGGTTGGCTATGGCTACACCTTC.

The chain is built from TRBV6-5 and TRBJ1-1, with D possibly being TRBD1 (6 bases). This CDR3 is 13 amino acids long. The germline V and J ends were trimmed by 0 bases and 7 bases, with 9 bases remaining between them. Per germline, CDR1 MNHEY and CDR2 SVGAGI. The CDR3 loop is CASSYSSRGEAFF. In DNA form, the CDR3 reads TGTGCCAGCAGTTACTCGAGCAGGGGTGAAGCTTTCTTT.

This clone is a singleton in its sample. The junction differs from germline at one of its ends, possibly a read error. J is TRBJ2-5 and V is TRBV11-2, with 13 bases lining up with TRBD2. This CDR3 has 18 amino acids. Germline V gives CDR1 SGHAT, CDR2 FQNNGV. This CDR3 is CASSPAPPGLAGQGTQYF. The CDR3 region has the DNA TGTGCCAGCAGCCCAGCGCCCCCGGGACTAGCGGGGCAAGGGACCCAGTACTTC.

The CDR3 reads CASSLTASGTSTDTQYF. In DNA form, the CDR3 reads TGTGCCAGCAGCTTAACTGCTAGCGGGACTAGCACAGATACGCAGTATTTT. The chain uses TRBV7-3 and TRBJ2-3, with TRBD2 matching 9 bases. V was clipped by 0 bases and J by 0 bases; unmatched bases: 4. The CDR3 is made up of 17 amino acids. Germline V CDR1 and CDR2: SGHTA, FQGTGA.

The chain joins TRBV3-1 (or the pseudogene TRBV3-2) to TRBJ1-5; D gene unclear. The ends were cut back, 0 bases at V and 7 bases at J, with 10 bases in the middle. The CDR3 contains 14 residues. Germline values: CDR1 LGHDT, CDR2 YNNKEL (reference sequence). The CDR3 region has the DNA TGTGCCAGCAGCCAAGAAAAGGCGCGGCAGCCCCAGCATTTT. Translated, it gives CASSQEKARQPQHF.

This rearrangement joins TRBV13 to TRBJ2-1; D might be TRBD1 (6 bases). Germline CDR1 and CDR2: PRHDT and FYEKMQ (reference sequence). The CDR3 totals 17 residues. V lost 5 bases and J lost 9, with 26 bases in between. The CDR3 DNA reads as TGTGCCAGCAGCATGATGCCGGGAACAGGGTTACAACGTGAGCAGTTCTTC. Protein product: CASSMMPGTGLQREQFF.

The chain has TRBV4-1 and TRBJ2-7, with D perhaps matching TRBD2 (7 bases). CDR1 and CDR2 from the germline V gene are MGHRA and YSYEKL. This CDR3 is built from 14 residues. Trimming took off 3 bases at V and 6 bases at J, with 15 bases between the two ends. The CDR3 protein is CASSQTFGGAEQYF. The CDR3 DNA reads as TGCGCCAGCAGCCAGACCTTTGGGGGGGCCGAGCAGTACTTC.

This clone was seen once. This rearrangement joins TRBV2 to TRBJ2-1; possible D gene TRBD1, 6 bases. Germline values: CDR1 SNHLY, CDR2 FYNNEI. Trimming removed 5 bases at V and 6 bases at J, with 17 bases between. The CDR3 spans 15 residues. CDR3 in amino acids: CASSLYRRGGNEQFF. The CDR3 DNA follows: TGTGCCAGCAGTTTATACAGGAGAGGGGGCAATGAGCAGTTCTTC.

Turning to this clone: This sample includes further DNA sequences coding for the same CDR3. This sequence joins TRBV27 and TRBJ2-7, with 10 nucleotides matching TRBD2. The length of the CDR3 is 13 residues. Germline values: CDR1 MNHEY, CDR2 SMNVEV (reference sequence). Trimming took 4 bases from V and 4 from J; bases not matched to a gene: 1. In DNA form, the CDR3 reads TGTGCCAGCAGTTATAGCGGGGGGTACGAGCAGTACTTC. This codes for CASSYSGGYEQYF.

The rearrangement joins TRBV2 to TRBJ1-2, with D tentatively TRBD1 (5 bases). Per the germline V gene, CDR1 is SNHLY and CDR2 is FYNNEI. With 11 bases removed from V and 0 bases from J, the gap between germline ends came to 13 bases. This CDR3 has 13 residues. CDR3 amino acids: CAGGLMANYGYTF. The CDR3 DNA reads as TGTGCCGGGGGACTGATGGCTAACTATGGCTACACCTTC.

The chain's CDR3 is CASSVYGASDTQYF. The CDR3 DNA is TGTGCCAGCAGTGTTTATGGGGCGTCGGATACGCAGTATTTT. This chain links TRBV2 with TRBJ2-3; the D gene is possibly TRBD1 (5 bases). In germline, CDR1 is SNHLY, CDR2 FYNNEI. Trimming stripped 4 bases from V and 6 bases from J, with 14 bases between. This CDR3 has 14 amino acids.

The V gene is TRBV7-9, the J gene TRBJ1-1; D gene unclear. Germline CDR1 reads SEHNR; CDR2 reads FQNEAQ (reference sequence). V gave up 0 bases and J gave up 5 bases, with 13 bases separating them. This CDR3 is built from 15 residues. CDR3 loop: CASSLARGPETEAFF. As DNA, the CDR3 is TGTGCCAGCAGCTTAGCCCGGGGTCCGGAGACTGAAGCTTTCTTT.

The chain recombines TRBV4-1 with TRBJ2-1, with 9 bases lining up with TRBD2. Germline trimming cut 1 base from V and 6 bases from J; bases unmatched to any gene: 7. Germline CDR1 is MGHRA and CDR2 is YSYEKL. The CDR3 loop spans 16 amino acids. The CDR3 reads CASSQVGGGAVNEQFF. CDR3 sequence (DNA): TGCGCCAGCAGCCAAGTCGGCGGGGGGGCCGTCAATGAGCAGTTCTTC.

The CDR3 nucleotides are TGTGCCAGCAGCTTAGGGGAAACAGGGGAGGACACTGAAGCTTTCTTT. This codes for CASSLGETGEDTEAFF. The V call is TRBV7-9, the J call TRBJ1-1, with TRBD1 identical over 7 bases. After removal of 1 base from V and 3 bases from J, the junction contained 8 bases not matched to a gene. Germline lookup yields CDR1 SEHNR and CDR2 FQNEAQ (reference sequence). This CDR3 spans 16 amino acids.

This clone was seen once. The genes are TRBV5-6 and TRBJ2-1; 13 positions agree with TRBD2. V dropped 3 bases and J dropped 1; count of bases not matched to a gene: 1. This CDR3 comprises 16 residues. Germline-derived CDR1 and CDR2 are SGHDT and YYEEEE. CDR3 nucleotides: TGTGCCAGCAGCTCGGGACTAGCGGGGTCCTACAATGAGCAGTTCTTC. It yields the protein CASSSGLAGSYNEQFF.

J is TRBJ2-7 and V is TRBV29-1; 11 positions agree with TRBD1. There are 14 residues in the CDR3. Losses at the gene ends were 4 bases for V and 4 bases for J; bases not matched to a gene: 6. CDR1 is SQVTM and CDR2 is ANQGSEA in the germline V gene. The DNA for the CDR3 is TGCAGCGTTGTTTTTGGGACAGGGGGGTACGAGCAGTACTTC. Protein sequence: CSVVFGTGGYEQYF.

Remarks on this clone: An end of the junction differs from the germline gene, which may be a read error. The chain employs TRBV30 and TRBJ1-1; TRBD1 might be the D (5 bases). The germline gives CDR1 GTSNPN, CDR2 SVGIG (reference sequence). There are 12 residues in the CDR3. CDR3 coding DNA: TGTGCCTGGAGTCCTATCCGGGACCAGGGACTTTTT. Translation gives CAWSPIRDQGLF.